Listed below are T cell receptor beta chains from one sample, sequenced in a study of CD8 T cells in Susac syndrome. MiXCR, applied by TCRdb to the immunoSEQ multiplex PCR reads, yields one record per CDR3 protein. In the table there are 55,000 to 80,000 distinct CDR3 sequences, roughly 93% of which are singletons. The sample taken for sequencing was CD4+ T cells from PBMCs. The receptors come from a human donor with Susac syndrome. Both conserved end residues are part of each CDR3. Each record gives: V gene, clone size, D gene, J gene, CDR3 length, CDR3 protein, CDR3 DNA. The D gene is left open where the match is weak. Part of the rows lack a size; the others show once, few, many or a class for expanded clones.

v_call: TRBV9; clone_size: -; d_call: -; j_call: TRBJ2-6; cdr3_length: 16; cdr3_aa: CASSVGRSSGANVLTF; cdr3_nt: TGTGCCAGCAGCGTTGGACGGAGCTCTGGGGCCAACGTCCTGACTTTC
v_call: TRBV6-2/TRBV6-3; clone_size: -; d_call: -; j_call: TRBJ2-7; cdr3_length: 14; cdr3_aa: CASSYGRDTYEQYF; cdr3_nt: TGTGCCAGCAGTTACGGCCGGGACACCTACGAGCAGTACTTC
v_call: TRBV7-2; clone_size: -; d_call: -; j_call: TRBJ2-3; cdr3_length: 11; cdr3_aa: CASSSRTRKYF; cdr3_nt: TGTGCCAGCAGCTCCCGGACGCGAAAGTATTTT
v_call: TRBV5-6; clone_size: once; d_call: TRBD1; j_call: TRBJ2-3; cdr3_length: 15; cdr3_aa: CASSHYRDRVDTQYF; cdr3_nt: TGTGCCAGCAGCCACTACCGGGACAGGGTAGATACGCAGTATTTT
v_call: TRBV28; clone_size: -; d_call: -; j_call: TRBJ1-6; cdr3_length: 17; cdr3_aa: CASSPPPGTEDNSPLHF; cdr3_nt: TGTGCCAGCAGCCCCCCTCCCGGGACGGAAGATAATTCACCCCTCCACTTT
v_call: TRBV20-1; clone_size: -; d_call: TRBD1; j_call: TRBJ1-5; cdr3_length: 14; cdr3_aa: CSARPTGTGQPQHF; cdr3_nt: TGCAGTGCTAGACCGACAGGGACAGGTCAGCCCCAGCATTTT
v_call: TRBV19; clone_size: -; d_call: -; j_call: TRBJ2-6; cdr3_length: 14; cdr3_aa: CASRDTAGANVLTF; cdr3_nt: TGTGCCAGTAGGGATACAGCCGGGGCCAACGTCCTGACTTTC
v_call: TRBV10-3; clone_size: -; d_call: TRBD1; j_call: TRBJ2-1; cdr3_length: 14; cdr3_aa: CAFSQGVSYNEQFF; cdr3_nt: TGTGCCTTCTCACAGGGGGTTTCCTACAATGAGCAGTTCTTC
v_call: TRBV19; clone_size: -; d_call: -; j_call: TRBJ2-7; cdr3_length: 16; cdr3_aa: CASVATDKPGSYEQYF; cdr3_nt: TGTGCCAGTGTAGCTACGGACAAGCCAGGGAGCTACGAGCAGTACTTC
v_call: TRBV6-2/TRBV6-3; clone_size: -; d_call: -; j_call: TRBJ2-7; cdr3_length: 15; cdr3_aa: CASSFRGLTSYEQYF; cdr3_nt: TGTGCCAGCAGCTTCCGCGGGCTGACCTCCTACGAGCAGTACTTC
v_call: TRBV20-1; clone_size: once; d_call: TRBD2; j_call: TRBJ2-1; cdr3_length: 14; cdr3_aa: CSATDQRGSNEQFF; cdr3_nt: TGCAGTGCTACTGACCAGCGGGGGTCGAATGAGCAGTTCTTC
v_call: TRBV28; clone_size: -; d_call: -; j_call: TRBJ1-5; cdr3_length: 17; cdr3_aa: CASSALSGHYSNQPQHF; cdr3_nt: TGTGCCAGCAGTGCCCTGTCGGGGCATTATAGCAATCAGCCCCAGCATTTT
v_call: TRBV19; clone_size: -; d_call: TRBD1; j_call: TRBJ2-1; cdr3_length: 14; cdr3_aa: CASRRGAGGNEQFF; cdr3_nt: TGTGCCAGTAGGAGGGGCGCAGGGGGCAATGAGCAGTTCTTC
v_call: TRBV7-9; clone_size: -; d_call: TRBD2; j_call: TRBJ2-1; cdr3_length: 16; cdr3_aa: CASSFVTSGVHNEQFF; cdr3_nt: TGTGCCAGCAGCTTCGTTACTAGCGGGGTGCACAATGAGCAGTTCTTC
v_call: TRBV14; clone_size: -; d_call: -; j_call: TRBJ1-2; cdr3_length: 14; cdr3_aa: CASSQDRGNYGYTF; cdr3_nt: TGTGCCAGCAGCCAAGATCGCGGGAACTATGGCTACACCTTC
v_call: TRBV29-1; clone_size: few; d_call: TRBD1; j_call: TRBJ1-4; cdr3_length: 15; cdr3_aa: CSVYPGQSTNEKLFF; cdr3_nt: TGCAGCGTTTATCCGGGACAGTCAACTAATGAAAAACTGTTTTTT
v_call: TRBV29-1; clone_size: -; d_call: -; j_call: TRBJ2-7; cdr3_length: 16; cdr3_aa: CSVEASWGTRSYEQYF; cdr3_nt: TGCAGCGTTGAAGCCTCCTGGGGGACACGCTCCTACGAGCAGTACTTC
v_call: TRBV20-1; clone_size: -; d_call: TRBD2; j_call: TRBJ2-6; cdr3_length: 17; cdr3_aa: CSARVSGGISGANVLTF; cdr3_nt: TGCAGTGCTAGGGTTAGCGGGGGAATCTCTGGGGCCAACGTCCTGACTTTC
v_call: TRBV30; clone_size: -; d_call: -; j_call: TRBJ2-2; cdr3_length: 13; cdr3_aa: CAWTGQITGELFF; cdr3_nt: TGTGCCTGGACTGGACAAATAACCGGGGAGCTGTTTTTT
v_call: TRBV19; clone_size: once; d_call: TRBD2; j_call: TRBJ2-1; cdr3_length: 20; cdr3_aa: CASSIVGQGTSGGARNEQFF; cdr3_nt: TGTGCCAGTAGTATAGTAGGACAGGGGACTAGCGGGGGGGCTAGGAATGAGCAGTTCTTC
v_call: TRBV28; clone_size: -; d_call: TRBD1; j_call: TRBJ2-7; cdr3_length: 12; cdr3_aa: CASRLTGDEQYF; cdr3_nt: TGTGCCAGCAGGTTGACAGGGGACGAGCAGTACTTC
v_call: TRBV7-3; clone_size: -; d_call: TRBD1; j_call: TRBJ1-6; cdr3_length: 15; cdr3_aa: CASSPRQGRNSPLHF; cdr3_nt: TGTGCCAGCAGCCCCCGACAGGGACGTAATTCACCCCTCCACTTT
v_call: TRBV7-2; clone_size: few; d_call: -; j_call: TRBJ2-3; cdr3_length: 15; cdr3_aa: CASESGSFSTDTQYF; cdr3_nt: TGTGCCAGCGAGTCCGGGAGTTTTAGCACAGATACGCAGTATTTT
v_call: TRBV7-3; clone_size: -; d_call: TRBD2; j_call: TRBJ2-3; cdr3_length: 16; cdr3_aa: CASSLNAGGPPDTQYF; cdr3_nt: TGTGCCAGCAGCTTAAACGCGGGGGGGCCTCCAGATACGCAGTATTTT
v_call: TRBV11-2; clone_size: -; d_call: TRBD2; j_call: TRBJ2-7; cdr3_length: 17; cdr3_aa: CASSLDRLAGGVYEQYF; cdr3_nt: TGTGCCAGCAGCTTAGATCGGCTAGCGGGGGGTGTCTACGAGCAGTACTTC